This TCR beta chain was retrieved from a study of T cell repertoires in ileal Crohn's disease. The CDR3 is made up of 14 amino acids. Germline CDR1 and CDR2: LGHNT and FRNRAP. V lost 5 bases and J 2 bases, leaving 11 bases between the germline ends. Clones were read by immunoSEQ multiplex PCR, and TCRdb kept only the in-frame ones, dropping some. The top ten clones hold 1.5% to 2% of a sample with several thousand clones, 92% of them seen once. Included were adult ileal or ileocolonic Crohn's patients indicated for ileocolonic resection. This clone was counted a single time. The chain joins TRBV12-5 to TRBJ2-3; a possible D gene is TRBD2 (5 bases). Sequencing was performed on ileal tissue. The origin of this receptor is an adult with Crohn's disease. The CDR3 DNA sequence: TGTGCTAGTGGTATCGGACTTATCACAGATACGCAGTATTTT. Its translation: CASGIGLITDTQYF. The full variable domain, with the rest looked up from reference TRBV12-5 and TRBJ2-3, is DARVTQTPRHKVTEMGQEVTMRCQPILGHNTVFWYRQTMMQGLELLAYFRNRAPLDDSGMPKDRFSAEMPDATLATLKIQPSEPRDSAVYFCASGIGLITDTQYFGPGTRLTVL.